The source of this TCR beta chain is a study of T cell repertoires in cytomegalovirus infection. Overall study: Recently identified HLA-C-restricted CMV epitopes and well-studied HLA-B-restricted CMV epitopes were used by the study. Indications came from public TCR beta signatures; they pointed to CMV infection and to a matching HLA type.

MiXCR was run by TCRdb on the reads, yielding one entry per CDR3 protein. The sample has 800,000 to 950,000 distinct CDR3 sequences; 32% are singletons. Germline V gives CDR1 SSHAT, CDR2 FNYEAQ (reference sequence). The CDR3 is made up of 14 amino acids. Broader study findings: What dominated the ex vivo response were HLA-C-restricted CMV-specific TCR beta clonotypes. Carriage of CMV together with the relevant HLA was identifiable through cumulative public TCR beta family frequency.

There are many counts of this clonotype. Its antigen is not known. The sample in question was cultured CD8+ T cells from PBMCs, obtained from culture after CMV antigen stimulation. The chain links TRBV7-7 to TRBJ2-7; a weak D match, TRBD1 (5 bases). This receptor was taken from a human donor in good health (CMV status not recorded). Some clones in this sample may be carry-over from other donors' samples. The CDR3 DNA sequence: TGTGCTAGCAGCTCAGACAGACGCTCCTACGAGCAGTACGTC. Translating gives CASSSDRRSYEQYV.